This passage covers 16 T cell receptor beta chains from one sample sequenced in a study of beta chain features in type 1 diabetes. Expressed TCRB transcripts were sequenced because the entire RNA isolate underwent reverse transcription. The assay was immunoSEQ multiplex PCR, and TCRdb's table has in-frame clones only and misses some. The sample holds 150,000 to 190,000 clones, about 7.3% seen once. The material sequenced was central memory CD4+ T cells from blood. The receptors stem from a man younger than 30 in good health.

The chain uses TRBV11-1 and TRBJ2-5, with 10 bases matching TRBD1. Germline V gene lookup returns CDR1 SGHAT and CDR2 FQDESV (reference sequence). V dropped 5 bases and J dropped 3; count of bases not matched to a gene: 3. The CDR3 is 14 amino acids. The DNA for the CDR3 is TGTGCCAGCAGCGGGGGACAGGGGAAAGAGACCCAGTACTTC. It codes for CASSGGQGKETQYF.

This clone was detected many times. The chain joins TRBV5-1 to TRBJ2-3, with unresolved D. The CDR3 is 14 residues long. Germline CDR1 and CDR2: SGHRS and YFSETQ. The V end lost 0 bases, the J end lost 4 bases, and 9 bases lay between the germline ends. For the CDR3, the DNA is TGCGCCAGCAGCTTGGGTCCGGTGTCAGATACGCAGTATTTT. Residues: CASSLGPVSDTQYF.

The chain carries TRBV18 and TRBJ1-6, with 9 bases that match TRBD1. The CDR3 totals 16 residues. Germline assignment: CDR1 KGHSH and CDR2 LQKENI. Trimming cost V 0 bases and J 6 bases; bases outside gene matches: 3. CDR3 nucleotides: TGTGCCAGCTCACCACCCGCGACAGGGGGTAATTCACCCCTCCACTTT. The encoded protein is CASSPPATGGNSPLHF.

The chain uses TRBV27 and TRBJ2-7; 7 bases align to TRBD1. V trimming: 5 bases; J trimming: 3 bases; junction bases outside the gene matches: 10. This CDR3 region has 15 residues. CDR1 and CDR2 (germline): MNHEY, SMNVEV (reference sequence). CDR3 coding DNA: TGTGCCAGCAGTAACTCGGGACAGAATATCTACGAGCAGTACTTC. As protein: CASSNSGQNIYEQYF.

Concerning this clone itself: This CDR3 is also generated by other DNA sequences in the sample. This chain connects TRBV4-3 to TRBJ2-3, with D possibly being TRBD2 (5 bases). Germline loops: CDR1 LGHNA, CDR2 YSLEER. This CDR3 is built from 15 residues. V lost 0 bases and J lost 2, with 9 bases in between. CDR3 loop: CASSQERAYTDTQYF. The CDR3 region has the DNA TGCGCCAGCAGCCAAGAGCGGGCCTACACAGATACGCAGTATTTT.

This clone has a handful of counts. At one of its ends the junction is not consistent with the germline gene, which may arise from a read error. The chain carries TRBV15 and TRBJ2-1; 9 bases align to TRBD1. Germline V gene lookup returns CDR1 LNHNV and CDR2 YYDKDF (reference sequence). The CDR3 extends over 13 amino acids. CDR3 protein: CATSRDQGQGWLF. For the CDR3, the DNA is TGTGCCACCAGCAGAGATCAGGGACAGGGTTGGCTCTTC. The whole variable domain, remainder taken from reference TRBV15 and TRBJ2-1, is DAMVIQNPRYQVTQFGKPVTLSCSQTLNHNVMYWYQQKSSQAPKLLFHYYDKDFNNEADTPDNFQSRRPNTSFCFLDIRSPGLGDTAMYLCATSRDQGQGWLFGPGTRLTVL.

The gene calls are TRBV18 and TRBJ2-7, with D perhaps TRBD2 (6 bases). Germline V CDR1 and CDR2: KGHSH, LQKENI. V lost 2 bases and J 2 bases, leaving 16 bases between the germline ends. The CDR3 spans 16 residues. DNA of the CDR3: TGTGCCAGCTCACCAACGTCCGGGAGCACAACCTACGAGCAGTACTTC. This translates into CASSPTSGSTTYEQYF. The variable domain in full, with the rest retrieved from reference TRBV18 and TRBJ2-7, is NAGVMQNPRHLVRRRGQEARLRCSPMKGHSHVYWYRQLPEEGLKFMVYLQKENIIDESGMPKERFSAEFPKEGPSILRIQQVVRGDSAAYFCASSPTSGSTTYEQYFGPGTRLTVT.

This clone has a handful of counts. This sequence joins TRBV19 and TRBJ2-3, with D possibly TRBD2 on 6 matching bases. Trimming pared 6 bases from V and 1 base from J, leaving 14 bases between. From germline, CDR1 is LNHDA and CDR2 SQIVND (reference sequence). The CDR3 spans 15 residues. CDR3 in amino acids: CASRTGRGGTDTQYF. The CDR3 region has the DNA TGTGCCAGTAGGACCGGGCGGGGAGGCACAGATACGCAGTATTTT.

This clone has more than one count but fewer than ten. This chain uses TRBV5-4 with TRBJ1-4, with TRBD1 as a possible D gene (5 bases). The ends were cut back, 6 bases at V and 6 bases at J, with 24 bases in the middle. Germline-derived CDR1 and CDR2 are SGHNT and YYREEE (reference sequence). CDR3 size: 17 residues. CDR3 amino acids: CASTRLGRGAADEKLFF. The CDR3 DNA reads TGTGCCAGCACAAGACTTGGGAGGGGTGCGGCGGATGAAAAACTGTTTTTT.

The chain combines TRBV5-4 with TRBJ1-1; 9 bases fit TRBD1. CDR1 SGHNT and CDR2 YYREEE come from the germline V gene (reference sequence). The CDR3 extends over 16 amino acids. Unmatched junction bases numbered 12, after V lost 4 bases and J lost 5 bases. In nucleotides, the CDR3 is TGTGCCAGCAGCCAGACCATAGGACAGGGGAGGACTGAAGCTTTCTTT. Translating it yields CASSQTIGQGRTEAFF.

This clone was detected only a few times. The chain carries TRBV6-6 and TRBJ2-7; TRBD2 matches 7 bases. There are 16 residues in the CDR3. J was trimmed by 0 bases and V by 0 bases; bases with no gene match: 5. The germline V gene encodes CDR1 MNHNY and CDR2 SVGAGI (reference sequence). The CDR3 region is CASSYSGAGASYEQYF. The CDR3, as DNA: TGTGCCAGCAGTTACTCGGGCGCGGGAGCCTCCTACGAGCAGTACTTC.

This chain connects TRBV29-1 to TRBJ1-1; no reliable D call. Trimming removed 4 bases from V and 0 bases from J, with 12 bases in between. Germline V gives CDR1 SQVTM, CDR2 ANQGSEA. The CDR3 is 14 residues long. CDR3 amino acids: CSVVSLGMNTEAFF. CDR3 coding DNA: TGCAGCGTTGTCTCTCTGGGCATGAACACTGAAGCTTTCTTT.

This clone was observed a few times. The chain links TRBV7-2 to TRBJ1-2; D is unclear. Trimming took 1 base from V and 8 from J, leaving 17 bases between them. The CDR3 has 15 residues. In germline, CDR1 is SGHTA, CDR2 FQGNSA. CDR3 residues: CASSLVASGRAGYTF. CDR3 coding DNA: TGTGCCAGCAGCTTAGTAGCTTCGGGAAGGGCAGGCTACACCTTC.

This chain uses TRBV11-2 with TRBJ1-2; 7 bases are shared with TRBD1. CDR3 length: 16 amino acids. Trimming cost V 4 bases and J 8 bases; bases outside gene matches: 16. Germline V gene lookup returns CDR1 SGHAT and CDR2 FQNNGV. The CDR3 DNA sequence: TGTGCCAGCAGCTACGGGACAGAGCTAGGCTATGGCGGCTACACCTTC. Translating it yields CASSYGTELGYGGYTF.

The chain recombines TRBV6-1 with TRBJ1-2; 7 bases line up with TRBD1. Germline CDR1 MNHNS, CDR2 SASEGT. This CDR3 is 14 amino acids long. The J segment lost 7 bases and the V segment lost 8 bases, leaving 13 bases of the junction unmatched. CDR3 coding DNA: TGTGCCAGCCTACCGGGGGACAGCCTGCCTGGCTACACCTTC. This sequence encodes CASLPGDSLPGYTF.

This clone was counted ten times or more. V usage is TRBV28 and J usage is TRBJ1-1; tentative D call: TRBD1 (5 bases). V dropped 4 bases and J dropped 2 bases, with 8 bases sitting between them. The CDR3 runs 13 residues. Germline V lookup: CDR1 MDHEN, CDR2 SYDVKM. The DNA of the CDR3 is TGTGCCAGCAGTTCACAGGTAAACACTGAAGCTTTCTTT. This gives the protein CASSSQVNTEAFF.